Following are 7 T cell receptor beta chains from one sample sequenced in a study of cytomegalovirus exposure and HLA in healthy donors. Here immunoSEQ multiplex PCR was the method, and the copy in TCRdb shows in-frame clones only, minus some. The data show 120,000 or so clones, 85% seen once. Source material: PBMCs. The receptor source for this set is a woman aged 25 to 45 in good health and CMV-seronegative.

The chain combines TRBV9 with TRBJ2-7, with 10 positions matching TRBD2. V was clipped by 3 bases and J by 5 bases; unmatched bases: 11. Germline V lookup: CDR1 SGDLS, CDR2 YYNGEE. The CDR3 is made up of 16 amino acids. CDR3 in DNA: TGTGCCAGCAGCGCCCGAGCTAGCGGGGGTTTCAACGAGCAGTACTTC. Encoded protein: CASSARASGGFNEQYF.

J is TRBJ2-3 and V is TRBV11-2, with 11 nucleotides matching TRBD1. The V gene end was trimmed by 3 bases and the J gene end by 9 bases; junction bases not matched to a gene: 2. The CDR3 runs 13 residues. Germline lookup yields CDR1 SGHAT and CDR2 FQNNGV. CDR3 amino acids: CASSLDRGRTQYF. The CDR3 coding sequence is TGTGCCAGCAGCTTGGACAGGGGGCGAACGCAGTATTTT.

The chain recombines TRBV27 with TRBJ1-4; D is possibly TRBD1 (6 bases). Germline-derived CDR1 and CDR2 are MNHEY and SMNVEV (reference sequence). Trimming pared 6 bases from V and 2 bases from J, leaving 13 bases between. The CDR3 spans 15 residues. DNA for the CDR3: TGTGCCAGCAGGGCAGGGGTAGCCACTAATGAAAAACTGTTTTTT. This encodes CASRAGVATNEKLFF.

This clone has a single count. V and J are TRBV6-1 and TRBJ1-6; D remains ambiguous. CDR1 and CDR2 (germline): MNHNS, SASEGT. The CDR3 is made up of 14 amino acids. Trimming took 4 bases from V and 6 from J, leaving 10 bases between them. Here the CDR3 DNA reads TGTGCCAGCAGTGGCGCTCCGGGTAATTCACCCCTCCACTTT. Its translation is CASSGAPGNSPLHF.

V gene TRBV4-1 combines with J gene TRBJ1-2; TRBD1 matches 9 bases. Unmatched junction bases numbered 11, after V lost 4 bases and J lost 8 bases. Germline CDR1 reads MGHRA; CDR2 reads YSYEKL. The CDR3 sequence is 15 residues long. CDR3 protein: CASSPGPGQGIGYTF. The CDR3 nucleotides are TGCGCCAGCAGCCCTGGACCGGGACAGGGAATCGGCTACACCTTC.

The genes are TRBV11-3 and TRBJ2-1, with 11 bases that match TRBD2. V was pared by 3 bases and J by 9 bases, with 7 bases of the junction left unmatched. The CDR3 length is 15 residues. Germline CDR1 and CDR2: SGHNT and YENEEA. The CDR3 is CASSFSGGASPEQFF. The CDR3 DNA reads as TGTGCCAGCAGCTTTAGCGGGGGGGCCTCGCCTGAGCAGTTCTTC.

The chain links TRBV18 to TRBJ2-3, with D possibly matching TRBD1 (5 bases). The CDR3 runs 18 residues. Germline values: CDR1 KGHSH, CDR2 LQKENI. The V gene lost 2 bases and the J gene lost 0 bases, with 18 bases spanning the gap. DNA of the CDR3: TGTGCCAGCTCACCAAGCCTGCAGGGATGGTCTAGCACAGATACGCAGTATTTT. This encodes CASSPSLQGWSSTDTQYF.